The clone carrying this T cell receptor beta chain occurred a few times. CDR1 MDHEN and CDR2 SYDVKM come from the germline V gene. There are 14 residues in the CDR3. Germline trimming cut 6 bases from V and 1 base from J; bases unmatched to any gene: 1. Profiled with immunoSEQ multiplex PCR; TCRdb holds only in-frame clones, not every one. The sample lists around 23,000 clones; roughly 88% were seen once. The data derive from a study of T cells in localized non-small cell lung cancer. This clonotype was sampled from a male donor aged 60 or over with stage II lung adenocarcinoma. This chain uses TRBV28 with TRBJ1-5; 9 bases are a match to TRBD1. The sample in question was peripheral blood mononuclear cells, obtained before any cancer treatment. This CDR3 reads CASRDRGSNQPQHF. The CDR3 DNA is TGTGCCAGCAGAGACAGGGGGAGCAATCAGCCCCAGCATTTT.